The clone carrying this T cell receptor beta chain showed up just a few times. This specimen comes from a study of neoadjuvant anti-PD-1 for oral cavity cancer. Study-wide context: Before surgery, most patients got three to four biweekly 3 mg/kg nivolumab doses.

This table comes from immunoSEQ multiplex PCR, and its TCRdb copy is limited to in-frame clones, with some not included. The sample has around 14,000 clones, 75% seen once; the top ten hold 2% to 2.5%. Time point denoted: after neoadjuvant nivolumab, at surgical resection. The patients had HPV-negative, locally advanced oral cavity squamous cell carcinoma. The CDR3 has 15 residues. The germline V gene has CDR1 SGHRS and CDR2 YFSETQ. With 1 base clipped from V and 5 bases from J, the junction kept 6 bases outside the gene matches. V usage is TRBV5-1 and J usage is TRBJ1-1; 9 bases align to TRBD1. The material sequenced was PBMCs, taken after nivolumab (anti-PD-1) treatment. The sequence was obtained from a person aged 35 to 85 with oral cavity squamous cell carcinoma. CDR3 sequence reads: CASSLQGQGLTEAFF. The CDR3, as DNA: TGCGCCAGCAGCTTGCAGGGACAGGGATTGACTGAAGCTTTCTTT.